These 19 T cell receptor beta chains were all obtained from the same sample, sequenced in a study of blood T cells in healthy people across ages. Primers used in a second PCR of roughly 7 to 12 cycles were a sample-barcoded 5' primer and a J-beta primer mix. TCRdb reprocessed the 5' RACE reads with MiXCR, giving one entry per CDR3 protein. The sample consists of some 920,000 distinct CDR3 sequences, 51% of them appearing once. Sequencing was carried out using blood. All receptors derive from a woman aged 60-75 years in good health.

This rearrangement joins TRBV28 to TRBJ1-2, with TRBD1 matching over 9 bases. The CDR3 contains 15 residues. Trimming at V came to 4 bases and at J to 8 bases, leaving 11 bases not matched to a gene. Germline-derived CDR1 and CDR2 are MDHEN and SYDVKM. The CDR3 DNA follows: TGTGCCAGCAGTTATGTACAGGGGGCTGTTTGGGGCTACACCTTC. It encodes CASSYVQGAVWGYTF.

The chain links TRBV5-1 to TRBJ2-1; D perhaps matches TRBD1 (6 bases). Trimming removed 0 bases at V and 15 bases at J, with 19 bases between. This CDR3 region has 14 residues. Germline V gene lookup returns CDR1 SGHRS and CDR2 YFSETQ. The CDR3 protein is CASSLAGQTLGLFF. In nucleotides, the CDR3 is TGCGCCAGCAGCTTGGCCGGACAGACCTTGGGGTTGTTCTTC. Full variable domain (rest looked up from reference TRBV5-1 and TRBJ2-1): KAGVTQTPRYLIKTRGQQVTLSCSPISGHRSVSWYQQTPGQGLQFLFEYFSETQRNKGNFPGRFSGRQFSNSRSEMNVSTLELGDSALYLCASSLAGQTLGLFFGPGTRLTVL.

This clonotype has more than one count but fewer than ten. The chain links TRBV28 to TRBJ2-5; 7 bases align to TRBD1. The DNA end favors TRBJ2-7, so the J call may be wrong. Germline V gene sequence: CDR1 MDHEN, CDR2 SYDVKM. This CDR3 is built from 16 residues. The CDR3 protein is CASTTSTGNDFYEQYF. The CDR3 nucleotides read TGTGCCAGCACCACCTCGACAGGGAATGATTTCTACGAGCAGTACTTC.

Points on this clonotype: A read error may be the cause here, since a much bigger clone is one base away. The chain carries TRBV20-1 and TRBJ2-7; 10 positions agree with TRBD2. Germline CDR1 DFQATT, CDR2 SNEGSKA (reference sequence). The CDR3 consists of 15 residues. V lost 1 base and J lost 6; bases outside the gene matches: 9. CDR3 nucleotides: TGCAGTGCTAGAGGGGGAGCGGGAGGGAAGGGCGAGCAGTACTTC. It codes for CSARGGAGGKGEQYF.

This rearrangement joins TRBV4-3 to TRBJ2-7; TRBD1 matches 8 bases. The V gene's germline CDR1 is LGHNA and CDR2 YSLEER. The V and J ends lost 1 base and 2 bases, in that order; junction bases with no gene match: 16. The CDR3 is 19 amino acids. This CDR3 is CASSQGIRPRQGRPYEQYF. CDR3 nucleotides: TGCGCCAGCAGCCAAGGGATTCGTCCACGACAGGGGAGACCCTACGAGCAGTACTTC.

The chain links TRBV6-1 to TRBJ2-7; D gene ambiguous. The CDR3 contains 14 residues. Trimming stripped 1 base from V and 0 bases from J, with 7 bases between. Looked up from germline, CDR1 is MNHNS and CDR2 is SASEGT. Here the CDR3 reads CASSEDPRSYEQYF. DNA for the CDR3: TGTGCCAGCAGTGAAGATCCACGCTCCTACGAGCAGTACTTC.

The table lists this clonotype with a few counts. The chain joins TRBV4-1 to TRBJ2-7; TRBD1 agrees at 9 bases. V lost 3 bases and J lost 5; bases outside the gene matches: 8. The CDR3 spans 15 residues. The germline gives CDR1 MGHRA, CDR2 YSYEKL. CDR3 in amino acids: CASSHPGQGIHEQYF. CDR3 nucleotides: TGCGCCAGCAGCCATCCGGGACAGGGTATCCACGAGCAGTACTTC.

This clonotype has only a few counts. J is TRBJ2-5 and V is TRBV5-6, with 10 positions matching TRBD2. V lost 2 bases, J lost 0 bases, and 4 bases stayed unmatched. The CDR3 has 16 amino acids. Germline loops: CDR1 SGHDT, CDR2 YYEEEE. The chain's CDR3 is CASSFLSGRNQETQYF. CDR3 coding DNA: TGTGCCAGCAGCTTCCTTAGCGGGAGGAACCAAGAGACCCAGTACTTC. The full variable domain, with the rest looked up from reference TRBV5-6 and TRBJ2-5, is DAGVTQSPTHLIKTRGQQVTLRCSPKSGHDTVSWYQQALGQGPQFIFQYYEEEERQRGNFPDRFSGHQFPNYSSELNVNALLLGDSALYLCASSFLSGRNQETQYFGPGTRLLVL.

This clonotype was recorded a few times. This chain uses TRBV3-1 with TRBJ1-2; TRBD1 might be the D (5 bases). Trimming left V 8 bases short and J 4 bases short, with 14 bases between. Germline-derived CDR1 and CDR2 are LGHDT and YNNKEL (reference sequence). This CDR3 comprises 13 residues. The DNA for the CDR3 is TGTGCCAGCGGGGGAGGCTGGTCCTATGGCTACACCTTC. Amino acid sequence: CASGGGWSYGYTF.

The chain recombines TRBV30 with TRBJ2-1; D perhaps matches TRBD2 (7 bases). Between the trimmed V and J ends, which lost 3 bases and 2 bases, there was a span of 29 bases. The CDR3 extends over 20 amino acids. CDR1 is GTSNPN and CDR2 is SVGIG in the germline V gene (reference sequence). The CDR3 protein is CAWSSFSGEGPISTYNEQFF. The CDR3 DNA is TGTGCCTGGAGCTCGTTCTCAGGGGAGGGTCCCATCAGCACCTACAATGAGCAGTTCTTC.

This clonotype was detected a few times. The rearrangement uses TRBV7-3 and TRBJ2-5, with a weak D call TRBD1 (5 bases). The germline CDR1 and CDR2 sequences are SGHTA and FQGTGA. The CDR3 is 13 amino acids. The V gene lost 5 bases and the J gene lost 7 bases, with 14 bases spanning the gap. This CDR3 is CASSVDSSGTQYF. CDR3 bases: TGTGCCAGCAGCGTAGACAGTTCAGGGACCCAGTACTTC.

The chain joins TRBV15 to TRBJ2-7; maybe TRBD2 (6 bases). This CDR3 comprises 14 residues. The V and J ends lost 3 bases and 0 bases respectively, with 9 bases between them. Germline loops: CDR1 LNHNV, CDR2 YYDKDF (reference sequence). The chain's CDR3 is CATSSREYSYEQYF. The CDR3, as DNA: TGTGCCACCAGCAGTCGGGAGTACTCCTACGAGCAGTACTTC.

This chain connects TRBV12-3 or TRBV12-4 to TRBJ2-1; maybe TRBD1 (6 bases). The CDR3 contains 14 residues. The V gene lost 8 bases and the J gene lost 9 bases, with 20 bases spanning the gap. The CDR3 nucleotides are TGTGCCAGCGGAGAGGGGGTATCCGAGGGTGAGCAGTTCTTC. Protein: CASGEGVSEGEQFF.

This chain uses TRBV24-1 with TRBJ2-7; 8 bases agree with TRBD2. The V gene's germline CDR1 is KGHDR and CDR2 SFDVKD. There are 15 residues in the CDR3. The ends lost 5 bases at V and 7 bases at J; junction bases unmatched: 12. CDR3 protein: CATSVAGTSGREQYF. In nucleotides, the CDR3 is TGTGCCACCAGTGTTGCTGGGACTAGTGGGAGAGAGCAGTACTTC.

The chain uses TRBV15 and TRBJ2-2; 7 nucleotides agree with TRBD2. The length of the CDR3 is 14 residues. Germline V CDR1 and CDR2: LNHNV, YYDKDF (reference sequence). V was clipped by 6 bases and J by 4 bases; unmatched bases: 5. For the CDR3, the DNA is TGTGCCACCAGTTCTAGCGGAACCACCGGGGAGCTGTTTTTT. Translation: CATSSSGTTGELFF.

V gene TRBV15 combines with J gene TRBJ2-3; D gene ambiguous. Looked up from germline, CDR1 is LNHNV and CDR2 is YYDKDF (reference sequence). This CDR3 contains 15 residues. With 3 bases removed from V and 0 bases from J, the gap between germline ends came to 10 bases. The CDR3 bases are TGTGCCACCAGCAGGGAAGTCGTTAGCACAGATACGCAGTATTTT. Translation gives CATSREVVSTDTQYF.

V gene TRBV3-1 combines with J gene TRBJ1-2; no reliable D call. This CDR3 comprises 14 residues. Trimming removed 1 base from V and 0 bases from J, with 6 bases in between. Germline V gene data show CDR1 as LGHDT and CDR2 as YNNKEL (reference sequence). The CDR3 region has the DNA TGTGCCAGCAGCCAAGGAAGGACTAACTATGGCTACACCTTC. Protein sequence: CASSQGRTNYGYTF.

The chain carries TRBV21-1 and TRBJ2-3; no check of the table's D call, TRBD1, against the DNA was made. TRBV21-1 is a recognized pseudogene. This CDR3 region has 15 residues. In DNA, the CDR3 is TGTGCCAGCAGCAAATCCGGGGGCTATATAGATACGCAGTATTTT. Encoded protein: CASSKSGGYIDTQYF.

This clonotype appeared a few times. The rearrangement uses TRBV4-3 and TRBJ2-3; D is unresolved. The CDR3 has 13 amino acids. Germline V lookup: CDR1 LGHNA, CDR2 YSLEER. Trimming took 3 bases from V and 2 from J, leaving 6 bases between them. The CDR3, as DNA: TGCGCCAGCAGCCATCTGTACACAGATACGCAGTATTTT. Protein sequence: CASSHLYTDTQYF.